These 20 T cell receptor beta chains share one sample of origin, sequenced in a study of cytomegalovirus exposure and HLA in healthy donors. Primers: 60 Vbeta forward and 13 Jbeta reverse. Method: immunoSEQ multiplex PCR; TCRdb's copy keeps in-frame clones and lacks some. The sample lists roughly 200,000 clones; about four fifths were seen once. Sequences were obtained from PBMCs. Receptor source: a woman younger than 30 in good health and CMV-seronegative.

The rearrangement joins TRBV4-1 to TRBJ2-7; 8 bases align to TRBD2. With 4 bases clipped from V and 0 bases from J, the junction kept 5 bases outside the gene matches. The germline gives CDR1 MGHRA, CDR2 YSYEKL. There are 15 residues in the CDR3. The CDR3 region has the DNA TGCGCCAGCAGCCCAGATAGCGGGAACTCCTACGAGCAGTACTTC. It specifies CASSPDSGNSYEQYF.

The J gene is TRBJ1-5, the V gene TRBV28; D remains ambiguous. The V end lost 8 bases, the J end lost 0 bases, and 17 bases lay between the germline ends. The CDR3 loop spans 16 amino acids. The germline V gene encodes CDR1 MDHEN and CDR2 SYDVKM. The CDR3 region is CASGRNRDYSNQPQHF. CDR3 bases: TGTGCCAGCGGGAGGAACAGAGACTATAGCAATCAGCCCCAGCATTTT.

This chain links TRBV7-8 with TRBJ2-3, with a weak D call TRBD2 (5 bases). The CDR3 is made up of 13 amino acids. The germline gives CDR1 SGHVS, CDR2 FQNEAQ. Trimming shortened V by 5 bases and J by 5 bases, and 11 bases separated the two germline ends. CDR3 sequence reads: CASSPGSGDTQYF. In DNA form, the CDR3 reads TGTGCCAGCAGCCCCGGAAGCGGAGATACGCAGTATTTT. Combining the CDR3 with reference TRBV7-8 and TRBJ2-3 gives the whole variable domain GAGVSQSPRYKVAKRGQDVALRCDPISGHVSLFWYQQALGQGPEFLTYFQNEAQLDKSGLPSDRFFAERPEGSVSTLKIQRTQQEDSAVYLCASSPGSGDTQYFGPGTRLTVL.

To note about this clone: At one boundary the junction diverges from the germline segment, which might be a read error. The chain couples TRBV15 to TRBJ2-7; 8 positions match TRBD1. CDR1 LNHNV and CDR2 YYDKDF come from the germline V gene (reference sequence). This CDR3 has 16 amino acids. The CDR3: CATSRDLGQGASEQHF. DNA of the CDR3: TGTGCCACCAGCAGAGATCTGGGGCAGGGGGCGTCCGAGCAGCACTTC. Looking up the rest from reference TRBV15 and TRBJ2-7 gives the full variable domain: DAMVIQNPRYQVTQFGKPVTLSCSQTLNHNVMYWYQQKSSQAPKLLFHYYDKDFNNEADTPDNFQSRRPNTSFCFLDIRSPGLGDTAMYLCATSRDLGQGASEQHFGPGTRLTVT.

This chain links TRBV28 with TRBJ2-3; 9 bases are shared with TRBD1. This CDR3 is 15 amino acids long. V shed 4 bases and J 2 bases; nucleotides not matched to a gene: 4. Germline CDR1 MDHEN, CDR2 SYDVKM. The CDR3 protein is CASSSQGADTDTQYF. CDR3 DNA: TGTGCCAGCAGTTCACAGGGGGCGGACACAGATACGCAGTATTTT.

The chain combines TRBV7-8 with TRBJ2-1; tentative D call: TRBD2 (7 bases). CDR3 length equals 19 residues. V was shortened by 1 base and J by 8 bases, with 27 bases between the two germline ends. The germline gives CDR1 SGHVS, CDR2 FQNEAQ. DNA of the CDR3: TGTGCCAGCAGCTTAGACAGGGAGGGGTTTGAGTTTTTGAGTGATGAGCAGTTCTTC. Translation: CASSLDREGFEFLSDEQFF.

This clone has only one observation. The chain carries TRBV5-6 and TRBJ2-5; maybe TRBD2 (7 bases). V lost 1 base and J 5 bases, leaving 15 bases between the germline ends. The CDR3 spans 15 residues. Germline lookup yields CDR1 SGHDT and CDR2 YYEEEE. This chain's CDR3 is CASSLYVGGRETQYF. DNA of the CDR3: TGTGCCAGCAGCTTGTATGTCGGGGGGCGGGAGACCCAGTACTTC. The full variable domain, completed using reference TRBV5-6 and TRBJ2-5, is DAGVTQSPTHLIKTRGQQVTLRCSPKSGHDTVSWYQQALGQGPQFIFQYYEEEERQRGNFPDRFSGHQFPNYSSELNVNALLLGDSALYLCASSLYVGGRETQYFGPGTRLLVL.

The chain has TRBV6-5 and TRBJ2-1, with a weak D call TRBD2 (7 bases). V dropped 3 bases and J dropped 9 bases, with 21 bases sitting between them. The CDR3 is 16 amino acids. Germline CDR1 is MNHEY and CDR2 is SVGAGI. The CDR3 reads CASSYQGGEGRSEQFF. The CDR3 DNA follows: TGTGCCAGCAGTTATCAAGGGGGGGAGGGCCGGAGTGAGCAGTTCTTC.

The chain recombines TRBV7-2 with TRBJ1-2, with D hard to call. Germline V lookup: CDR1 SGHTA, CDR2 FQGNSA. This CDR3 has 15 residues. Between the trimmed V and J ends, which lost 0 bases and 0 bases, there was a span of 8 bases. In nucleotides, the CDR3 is TGTGCCAGCAGCTTAGCCGGGTCATCTAACTATGGCTACACCTTC. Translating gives CASSLAGSSNYGYTF. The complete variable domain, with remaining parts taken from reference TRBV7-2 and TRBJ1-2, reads GAGVSQSPSNKVTEKGKDVELRCDPISGHTALYWYRQSLGQGLEFLIYFQGNSAPDKSGLPSDRFSAERTGGSVSTLTIQRTQQEDSAVYLCASSLAGSSNYGYTFGSGTRLTVV.

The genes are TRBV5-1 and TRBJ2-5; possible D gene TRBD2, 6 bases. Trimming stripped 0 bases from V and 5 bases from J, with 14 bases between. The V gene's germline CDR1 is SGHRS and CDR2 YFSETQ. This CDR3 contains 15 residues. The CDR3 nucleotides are TGCGCCAGCAGCTTGGGGGCGGGAAGAGTTGAGACCCAGTACTTC. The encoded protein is CASSLGAGRVETQYF.

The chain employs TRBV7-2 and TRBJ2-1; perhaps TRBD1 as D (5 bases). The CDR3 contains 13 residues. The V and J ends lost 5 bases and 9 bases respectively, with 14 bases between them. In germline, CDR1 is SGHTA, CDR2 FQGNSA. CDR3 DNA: TGTGCCAGCAGCGCAGACAGAAGGGGTGAGCAGTTCTTC. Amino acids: CASSADRRGEQFF.

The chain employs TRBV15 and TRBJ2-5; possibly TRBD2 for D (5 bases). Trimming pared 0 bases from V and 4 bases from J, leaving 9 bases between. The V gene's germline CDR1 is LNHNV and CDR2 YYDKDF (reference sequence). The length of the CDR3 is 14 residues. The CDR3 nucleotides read TGTGCCACCAGCAGAGATTATCGGGGAGAGACCCAGTACTTC. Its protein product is CATSRDYRGETQYF. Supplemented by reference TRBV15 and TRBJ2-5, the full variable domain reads DAMVIQNPRYQVTQFGKPVTLSCSQTLNHNVMYWYQQKSSQAPKLLFHYYDKDFNNEADTPDNFQSRRPNTSFCFLDIRSPGLGDTAMYLCATSRDYRGETQYFGPGTRLLVL.

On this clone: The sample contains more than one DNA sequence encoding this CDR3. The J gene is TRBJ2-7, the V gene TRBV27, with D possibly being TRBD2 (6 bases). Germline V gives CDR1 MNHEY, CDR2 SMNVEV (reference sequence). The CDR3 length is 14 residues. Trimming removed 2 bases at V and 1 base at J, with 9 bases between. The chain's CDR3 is CASSLRGRSYEQYF. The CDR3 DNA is TGTGCCAGCAGTTTACGGGGGAGATCCTACGAGCAGTACTTC.

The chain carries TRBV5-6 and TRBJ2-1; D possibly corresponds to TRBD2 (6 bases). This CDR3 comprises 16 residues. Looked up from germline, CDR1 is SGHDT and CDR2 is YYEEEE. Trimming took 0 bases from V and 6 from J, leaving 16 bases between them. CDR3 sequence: CASSLAGAGRSNEQFF. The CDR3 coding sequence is TGTGCCAGCAGCTTGGCCGGTGCGGGAAGAAGCAATGAGCAGTTCTTC. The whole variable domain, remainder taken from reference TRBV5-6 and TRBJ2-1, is DAGVTQSPTHLIKTRGQQVTLRCSPKSGHDTVSWYQQALGQGPQFIFQYYEEEERQRGNFPDRFSGHQFPNYSSELNVNALLLGDSALYLCASSLAGAGRSNEQFFGPGTRLTVL.

DNA for the CDR3: TGTGCCAGTAGTTTCAGGGGTTCAGTAGTCTACAATGAGCAGTTCTTC. Protein sequence: CASSFRGSVVYNEQFF. The chain is built from TRBV19 and TRBJ2-1; the D gene is possibly TRBD1 (6 bases). Trimming stripped 5 bases from V and 3 bases from J, with 17 bases between. CDR3 size: 16 residues. Per germline, CDR1 LNHDA and CDR2 SQIVND (reference sequence).

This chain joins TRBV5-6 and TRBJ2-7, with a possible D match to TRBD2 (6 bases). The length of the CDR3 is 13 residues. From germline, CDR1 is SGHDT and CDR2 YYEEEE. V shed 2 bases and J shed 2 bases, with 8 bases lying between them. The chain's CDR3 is CASSFGSAYEQYF. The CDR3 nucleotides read TGTGCCAGCAGCTTCGGGAGCGCCTACGAGCAGTACTTC. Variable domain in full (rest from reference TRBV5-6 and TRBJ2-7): DAGVTQSPTHLIKTRGQQVTLRCSPKSGHDTVSWYQQALGQGPQFIFQYYEEEERQRGNFPDRFSGHQFPNYSSELNVNALLLGDSALYLCASSFGSAYEQYFGPGTRLTVT.

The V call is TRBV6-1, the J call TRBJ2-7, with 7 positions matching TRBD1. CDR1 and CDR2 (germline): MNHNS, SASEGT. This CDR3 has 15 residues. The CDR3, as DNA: TGTGCGAGTTCCTTCCACGGGACAGTAACCTACGAGCAGTACTTC. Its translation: CASSFHGTVTYEQYF.

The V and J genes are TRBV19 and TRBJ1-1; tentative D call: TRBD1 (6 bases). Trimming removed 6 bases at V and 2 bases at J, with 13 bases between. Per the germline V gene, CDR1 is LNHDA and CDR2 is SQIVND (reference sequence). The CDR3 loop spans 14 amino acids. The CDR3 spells CASRDRDINTEAFF. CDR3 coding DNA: TGTGCCAGTAGGGACCGGGACATAAACACTGAAGCTTTCTTT.

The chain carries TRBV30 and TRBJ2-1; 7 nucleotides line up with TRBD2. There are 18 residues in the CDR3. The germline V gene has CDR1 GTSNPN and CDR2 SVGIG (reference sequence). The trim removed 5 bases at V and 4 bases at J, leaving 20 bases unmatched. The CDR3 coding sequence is TGTGCCTGGGGGGGGGATCCCCGGGCCCTCGTCTGGTACAATGAGCAGTTCTTC. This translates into CAWGGDPRALVWYNEQFF. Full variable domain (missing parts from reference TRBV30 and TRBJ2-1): SQTIHQWPATLVQPVGSPLSLECTVEGTSNPNLYWYRQAAGRGLQLLFYSVGIGQISSEVPQNLSASRPQDRQFILSSKKLLLSDSGFYLCAWGGDPRALVWYNEQFFGPGTRLTVL.

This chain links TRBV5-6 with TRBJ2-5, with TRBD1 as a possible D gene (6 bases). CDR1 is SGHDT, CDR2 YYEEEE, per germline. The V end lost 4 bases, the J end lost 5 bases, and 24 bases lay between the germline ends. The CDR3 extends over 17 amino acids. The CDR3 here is CASSRRARGRLGETQYF. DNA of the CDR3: TGTGCCAGCAGCCGGCGGGCCAGGGGTCGTTTGGGGGAGACCCAGTACTTC. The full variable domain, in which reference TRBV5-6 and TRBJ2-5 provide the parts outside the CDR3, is DAGVTQSPTHLIKTRGQQVTLRCSPKSGHDTVSWYQQALGQGPQFIFQYYEEEERQRGNFPDRFSGHQFPNYSSELNVNALLLGDSALYLCASSRRARGRLGETQYFGPGTRLLVL.